The 4 T cell receptor beta chains reported below all come from one sample, sequenced in a study of Tregs in tolerant kidney transplant recipients. The data were produced by immunoSEQ multiplex PCR, yet TCRdb's version contains in-frame clones alone and is incomplete. The sample lists 75,000 to 100,000 clones; roughly 93% were seen once. Mixed chimerism was transient after nonmyeloablative marrow transplants from related graft donors. The specimen was CD4+ T cells from blood (PBMCs), collected 12 months after the transplant. These receptors all stem from a human patient who received a combined kidney and bone marrow transplant. A subset of T cells may come from the graft donor.

On this clone: The junction departs from the called germline gene at one end, perhaps through a read error. This chain connects TRBV13 to TRBJ1-2; D perhaps matches TRBD1 (5 bases). Germline-derived CDR1 and CDR2 are PRHDT and FYEKMQ (reference sequence). The CDR3 runs to 16 residues. Here the CDR3 DNA reads TGTGCCAGCAGCCCCCTCACGGGGGGAGCTAACTATGGCTACTCCTTC. Translation gives CASSPLTGGANYGYSF. The whole variable domain, remainder taken from reference TRBV13 and TRBJ1-2, is AAGVIQSPRHLIKEKRETATLKCYPIPRHDTVYWYQQGPGQDPQFLISFYEKMQSDKGSIPDRFSAQQFSDYHSELNMSSLELGDSALYFCASSPLTGGANYGYSFGSGTRLTVV.

This clone was picked up one time. The gene calls are TRBV18 and TRBJ2-5, with 15 nucleotides matching TRBD2. The CDR3 is 16 residues long. V was clipped by 3 bases and J by 3 bases; unmatched bases: 2. Germline V gives CDR1 KGHSH, CDR2 LQKENI. In DNA, the CDR3 is TGTGCCAGCTCACCCTGGACTAGCGGGGGGGAAGAGACCCAGTACTTC. Protein sequence: CASSPWTSGGEETQYF.

V and J are TRBV5-4 and TRBJ1-2, with 7 bases that match TRBD1. V trimming: 0 bases; J trimming: 7 bases; junction bases outside the gene matches: 6. The V gene's germline CDR1 is SGHNT and CDR2 YYREEE (reference sequence). The CDR3 consists of 14 residues. This CDR3 reads CASSLETGSGGYTF. The DNA for the CDR3 is TGTGCCAGCAGCTTGGAGACAGGGTCGGGTGGCTACACCTTC.

V and J are TRBV2 and TRBJ2-7, with TRBD1 matching 9 bases. The CDR3 covers 15 residues. Germline CDR1 SNHLY, CDR2 FYNNEI. The trim removed 6 bases at V and 3 bases at J, leaving 9 bases unmatched. Here the CDR3 DNA reads TGTGCCAGCAGAGGACCGGGACAGGGAAGCTACGAGCAGTACTTC. Its protein product is CASRGPGQGSYEQYF.